Sequencing of this T cell receptor (beta chain) was carried out in a study of Graves' ophthalmopathy and Graves' hyperthyroidism. Certain patients were not enrolled. These were patients with other autoimmune diseases, uncontrolled infections, pregnancy or lactation. Amplified material comprised TCR beta CDR3 regions derived from RNA transcripts. A first-round RT-PCR used HTBI primers, followed by a second-round multiplex PCR. TCRdb reprocessed the multiplex PCR reads via MiXCR and lists one record per CDR3 protein. Of 1 million to 1.3 million distinct CDR3 sequences listed, about two fifths are singletons. This clonotype was seen a few times. Its specificity is unknown. A read error may produce the germline difference seen at one junction end. Study outcomes and limitations: Ophthalmopathy cases were distinguished from stable hyperthyroidism by a 13-signature model, reaching roughly 90% sensitivity and around 80% specificity. Ophthalmopathy progression prediction by the model yielded a sensitivity of about 69% and a specificity of about 72%. Most expanded clonotypes in thyroid above 0.001 frequency also showed up in blood.

The CDR3 sequence is 16 residues long. Germline CDR1 and CDR2: SGHRS and YFSETQ. Sequencing was carried out using peripheral blood or thyroid tissue (not recorded which). The sequence was obtained from an adult man with Graves' hyperthyroidism. The genes are TRBV5-1 and TRBJ1-6; a weak D match, TRBD1 (5 bases). The CDR3 nucleotides read TGTGCCAGCAGCTTAGGCGGGGTGGCAGGGATGTCCCCCCTCCACTTT. Its translation is CASSLGGVAGMSPLHF.